This T cell receptor beta chain came from a study of CD8 T cells in ankylosing spondylitis. CDR1 and CDR2 (germline): DFQATT, SNEGSKA (reference sequence). This CDR3 contains 14 residues. Unmatched junction bases numbered 7, after V lost 6 bases and J lost 5 bases. TCRdb redid the calling of the 5' RACE reads with MiXCR, one entry per CDR3 protein. This table has 150,000 to 200,000 distinct CDR3 sequences, over 15% appearing once. The clonotype was recovered from a male donor aged 10-29 years with ankylosing spondylitis or in good health (not recorded which). The V gene is TRBV20-1, the J gene TRBJ2-3; 11 bases are shared with TRBD2. The sample comprised blood, either unsorted or a sorted T cell fraction (not recorded which). The CDR3 nucleotides are TGCAGTGCCTTAGCGGGAGGGTCGGAAGATACGCAGTATTTT. This gives the protein CSALAGGSEDTQYF.